Listed below are T cell receptor beta chains from one sample, sequenced in a study of post-analysis software for immune sequencing data. TCRdb re-derived calls from the PCR reads in MiXCR, one entry per CDR3 protein. The sample lists roughly 600,000 distinct CDR3 sequences; roughly 40% were seen once. Sequenced: blood. These receptors were collected from a girl aged 5 to 17 with multiple sclerosis. The CDR3 runs from the conserved cysteine through the conserved F or W. A D gene is named only where the DNA matches it firmly. Some rows have no size entry. The others give once, few or many, or a class for an expanded clone.

V gene	clone size	J gene	D gene	CDR3 DNA	CDR3 protein
TRBV10-2	few	TRBJ1-1	NA	TGCGCCACCCAACTTTCCAACACTGAAGCTTTCTTT	CATQLSNTEAFF
TRBV29-1	few	TRBJ2-5	TRBD2	TGCAGCGTTGATCAAGGACTAGCGGTTCAGACCCAGTACTTC	CSVDQGLAVQTQYF
TRBV5-1	few	TRBJ2-1	TRBD1	TGCGCCAGCAGCTCCCTGGACAGGGGACCCTACAATGAGCAGTTCTTC	CASSSLDRGPYNEQFF
TRBV29-1	NA	TRBJ1-2	NA	TGCAGCGTTGTTCAGGAGAACTATGGCTACATCTTC	CSVVQENYGYIF
TRBV7-3	NA	TRBJ2-7	TRBD2	TGTGCCAGCAGCTTTACTAGCGGGGGGCCCTACGAGCAGTACTTC	CASSFTSGGPYEQYF
TRBV5-1	once	TRBJ2-2	TRBD1	TGCGCCAGCAGCCCCCCGACAGGGAGGAACACCGGGGAGCTGTTTTTT	CASSPPTGRNTGELFF
TRBV11-2	few	TRBJ2-3	TRBD1	TGTGCCAGCAGCGCCCGGGACAGGGGTATCACAGATACGCAGTATTTT	CASSARDRGITDTQYF
TRBV6-5	NA	TRBJ1-2	NA	TGTGCCAGCAGTTACGGCGGCAGGGACGCTAACTATGGCTACACCTTC	CASSYGGRDANYGYTF
TRBV29-1	NA	TRBJ2-1	TRBD2	TGCAGCGTTGTTGATAGCGGGAGTCGGGAACATGAGCAGTTCTTC	CSVVDSGSREHEQFF
TRBV2	NA	TRBJ2-1	NA	TGTGCCAGCAGTGAAGAGCGGGCCCGGGGGTATGAGCAGTTCTTC	CASSEERARGYEQFF
TRBV29-1	once	TRBJ2-5	TRBD2	TGCGGCGTTGACCAGACTAGCTTGGAGACCCAGTACTTC	CGVDQTSLETQYF
TRBV29-1	NA	TRBJ1-2	NA	TGCAGCGTTGCCAGGGGTGCCTATGGCTACACCTTC	CSVARGAYGYTF
TRBV5-1	NA	TRBJ2-1	NA	TGCGCCAGCAGCCTTGGGACCTCCGATGAGCAGTTCTTC	CASSLGTSDEQFF
TRBV7-2	NA	TRBJ2-4	TRBD2	TGTGCCAGCAGCGCTTCTAGCGGGGGGGCCCCCAAAAACATTCAGTACTTC	CASSASSGGAPKNIQYF
TRBV5-1	NA	TRBJ1-2	NA	TGCGCCAGCAGCTTGCGGGGACCGCGGAAGGGTGGCTACACCTTC	CASSLRGPRKGGYTF
TRBV20-1	NA	TRBJ1-1	NA	TGCAGTGCTAGTCAGGGTAACACTGAAGCTTTCTTT	CSASQGNTEAFF
TRBV6-5	many	TRBJ2-1	TRBD2	TGTGCCAGCAGTTACGGCGGGGGGGTCGTCAATGAGCAGTTCTTC	CASSYGGGVVNEQFF
TRBV20-1	NA	TRBJ1-2	NA	TGCAGTGCTTTTCGAGGGGAGGGGTATGGCTACACCTTC	CSAFRGEGYGYTF
TRBV27	NA	TRBJ2-5	NA	TGTGCCGGCAGTTTATCAATTCCGCCGGGGGAGACCCAGTACTTC	CAGSLSIPPGETQYF
TRBV12-3/TRBV12-4	NA	TRBJ2-7	TRBD2	TGTGCCAGCAGTCCTAGGGGACTAGCGGGAGGCTCCGAGCAGTACTTC	CASSPRGLAGGSEQYF
TRBV4-2	NA	TRBJ1-1	NA	TGTGCCAGCAGCCAAGATCGGTATAGGGCGCGTGAAGCTTTCTTT	CASSQDRYRAREAFF
TRBV5-6	few	TRBJ2-1	NA	TGTGCCAGCAGCTTAGACAGGTCCTTCTACAATGAGCAGTTCTTC	CASSLDRSFYNEQFF
TRBV20-1	NA	TRBJ1-1	NA	TGCAGTGCTTTTGAGGGGAACACTGAAGCTTTCTTT	CSAFEGNTEAFF
TRBV2	NA	TRBJ2-4	NA	TGTGCCAGCAGTGAGGAGGCAAGGCAGTACTTC	CASSEEARQYF
TRBV7-9	NA	TRBJ2-7	TRBD1	TGTGCCAGCAGCTTAGGCGGGACAGGGGCCCTCTACGAGCAGTACTTC	CASSLGGTGALYEQYF
TRBV11-2	NA	TRBJ1-6	NA	TGTGCCAGCAGCTCAACAGGCTGGAATTCACCCCTCCACTTT	CASSSTGWNSPLHF
TRBV7-2	few	TRBJ2-3	TRBD2	TGTGCCGGCAGCCGTCTAGCGGGGAGCACAGATACGCAGTATTTT	CAGSRLAGSTDTQYF
TRBV12-3/TRBV12-4	few	TRBJ2-1	TRBD2	TGTGCCAGCAGGTCTAGCGGTGAGCAGTTCTTC	CASRSSGEQFF
TRBV7-8	NA	TRBJ2-5	NA	TGTGCCAGCAGCCGGACTAACCAGGACCAAGAGACCCAGTACTTC	CASSRTNQDQETQYF
TRBV5-1	many	TRBJ1-6	NA	TGCGCCAGCAGCTTGGGCGATCGTTCACCCCTCCACTTT	CASSLGDRSPLHF
TRBV30	NA	TRBJ2-4	TRBD2	TGTGCCTGGAACGGGTGGGACTATGAAAACATTCAGTACTTC	CAWNGWDYENIQYF
TRBV20-1	NA	TRBJ1-1	NA	TGCAGTGCCCGGAACGGGGGGCGAGCTTTCTTT	CSARNGGRAFF
TRBV7-8	NA	TRBJ2-5	NA	TGTGCCAGCAGCTTATTCCGGGTTAAAGAGACCCAGTACTTC	CASSLFRVKETQYF
TRBV7-8	few	TRBJ2-4	TRBD1	TGTGCCAGCAGCTTAGGGGCCAGGGGGCAGTTTGACATTCAGTACTTC	CASSLGARGQFDIQYF
TRBV27	NA	TRBJ2-1	NA	TGTGCCAGCAGTCGAGACGGGCGCTCCTACAATGAGCAGTTCTTC	CASSRDGRSYNEQFF
TRBV7-2	NA	TRBJ1-1	TRBD1	TGTGCCAGCAGCCCGGGACAGGCGGTAGGAGCTTTCTTT	CASSPGQAVGAFF
TRBV10-3	NA	TRBJ2-7	TRBD1	TGTGCCATCAGTGAGGGACAGGCGACGCTTTACGAGCAGTACTTC	CAISEGQATLYEQYF
TRBV10-3	few	TRBJ2-7	TRBD1	TGTGCCATCAGTGTGAAGGGGGCGCGGGCCTACGAGCAGTACTTC	CAISVKGARAYEQYF
TRBV29-1	NA	TRBJ1-1	NA	TGCAGCGTTGTTAGGGGCTTGGACACTGAAGCTTTCTTT	CSVVRGLDTEAFF
TRBV5-1	NA	TRBJ2-1	NA	TGCGCCAGCGCTATGCGGGGTGGCTACAATGAGCAGTTCTTC	CASAMRGGYNEQFF
TRBV28	few	TRBJ2-5	NA	TGTGCCAGCAAGCGGTGGGCAGCTCAAGAGACCCAGTACTTC	CASKRWAAQETQYF
TRBV12-3/TRBV12-4	NA	TRBJ1-5	TRBD1	TGTGCCAGCAGCCCCGGACAGGGAAGAGGGCCCCAGCATTTT	CASSPGQGRGPQHF
TRBV4-1	NA	TRBJ2-7	TRBD2	TGCGCCAGCAGCCAAGACTATCAGCGGGAGGGACTCTACGAGCAGTACTTC	CASSQDYQREGLYEQYF
TRBV20-1	few	TRBJ2-2	TRBD1	TGCAGTGCTAGTGGTGACAGGGGAGACACCGGGGAGCTGTTTTTT	CSASGDRGDTGELFF
TRBV12-3/TRBV12-4	few	TRBJ1-2	NA	TGTGCCAGCAGTGGGGGACGGTTTAACTATGGCTACACCTTC	CASSGGRFNYGYTF
TRBV5-1	NA	TRBJ2-7	NA	TGCGCCAGCAGCCCCAGGGACCTGAACGAGCAGTACTTC	CASSPRDLNEQYF